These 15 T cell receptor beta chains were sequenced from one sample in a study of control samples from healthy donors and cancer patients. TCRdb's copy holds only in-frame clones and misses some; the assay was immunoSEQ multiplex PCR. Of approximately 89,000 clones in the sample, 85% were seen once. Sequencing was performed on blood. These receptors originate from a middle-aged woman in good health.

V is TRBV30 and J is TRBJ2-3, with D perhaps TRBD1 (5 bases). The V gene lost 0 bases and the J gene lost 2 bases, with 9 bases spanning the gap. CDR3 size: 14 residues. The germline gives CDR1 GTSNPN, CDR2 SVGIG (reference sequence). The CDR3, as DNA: TGTGCCTGGAGTGTAGGACAAAACACAGATACGCAGTATTTT. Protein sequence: CAWSVGQNTDTQYF.

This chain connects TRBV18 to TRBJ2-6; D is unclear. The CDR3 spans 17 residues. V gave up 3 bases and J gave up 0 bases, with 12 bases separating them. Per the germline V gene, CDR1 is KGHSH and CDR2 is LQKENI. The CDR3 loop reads CASSPVSTSSGANVLTF. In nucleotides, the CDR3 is TGTGCCAGCTCACCCGTGTCAACAAGCTCTGGGGCCAACGTCCTGACTTTC. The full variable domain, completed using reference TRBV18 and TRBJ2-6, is NAGVMQNPRHLVRRRGQEARLRCSPMKGHSHVYWYRQLPEEGLKFMVYLQKENIIDESGMPKERFSAEFPKEGPSILRIQQVVRGDSAAYFCASSPVSTSSGANVLTFGAGSRLTVL.

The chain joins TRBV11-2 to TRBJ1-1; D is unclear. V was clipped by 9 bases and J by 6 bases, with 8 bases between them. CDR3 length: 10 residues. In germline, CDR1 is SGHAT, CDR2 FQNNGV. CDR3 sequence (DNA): TGTGCCAGGATAAATGCTGAAGCTTTCTTT. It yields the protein CARINAEAFF.

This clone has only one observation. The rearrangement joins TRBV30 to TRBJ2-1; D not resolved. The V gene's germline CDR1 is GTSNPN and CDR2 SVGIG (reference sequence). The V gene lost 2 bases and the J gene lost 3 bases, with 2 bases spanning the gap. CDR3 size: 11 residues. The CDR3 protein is CAWSHYNEQFF. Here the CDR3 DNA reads TGTGCCTGGAGTCACTACAATGAGCAGTTCTTC. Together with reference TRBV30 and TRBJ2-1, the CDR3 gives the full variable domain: SQTIHQWPATLVQPVGSPLSLECTVEGTSNPNLYWYRQAAGRGLQLLFYSVGIGQISSEVPQNLSASRPQDRQFILSSKKLLLSDSGFYLCAWSHYNEQFFGPGTRLTVL.

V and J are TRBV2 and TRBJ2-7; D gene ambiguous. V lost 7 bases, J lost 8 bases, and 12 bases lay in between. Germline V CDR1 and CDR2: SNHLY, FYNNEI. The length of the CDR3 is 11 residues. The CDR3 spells CASTYRAQQYF. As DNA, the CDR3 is TGTGCCAGCACATATCGCGCCCAGCAGTACTTC.

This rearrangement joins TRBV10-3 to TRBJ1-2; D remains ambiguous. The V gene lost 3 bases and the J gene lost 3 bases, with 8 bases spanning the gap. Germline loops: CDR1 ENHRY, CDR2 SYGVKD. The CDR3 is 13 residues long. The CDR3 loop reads CAISDPSDYGYTF. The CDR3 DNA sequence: TGTGCCATCAGTGATCCGAGTGACTATGGCTACACCTTC.

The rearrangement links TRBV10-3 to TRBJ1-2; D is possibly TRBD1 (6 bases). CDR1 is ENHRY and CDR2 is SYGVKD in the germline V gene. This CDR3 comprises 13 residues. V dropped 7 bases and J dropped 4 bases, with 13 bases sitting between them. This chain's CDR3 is CAITGGSGYGYTF. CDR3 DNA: TGTGCCATCACGGGGGGCTCTGGCTATGGCTACACCTTC.

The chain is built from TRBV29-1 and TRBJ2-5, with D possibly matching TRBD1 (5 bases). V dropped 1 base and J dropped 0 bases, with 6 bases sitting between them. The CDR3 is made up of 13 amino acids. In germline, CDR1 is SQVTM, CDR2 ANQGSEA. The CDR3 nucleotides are TGCAGCGTTGAAGGCAGGGACCAAGAGACCCAGTACTTC. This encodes CSVEGRDQETQYF.

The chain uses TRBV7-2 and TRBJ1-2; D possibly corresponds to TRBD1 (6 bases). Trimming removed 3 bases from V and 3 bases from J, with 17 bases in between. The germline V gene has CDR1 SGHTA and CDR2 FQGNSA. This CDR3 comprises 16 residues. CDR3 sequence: CASSFRGVAGDYGYTF. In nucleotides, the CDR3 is TGTGCCAGCAGCTTCCGAGGGGTAGCAGGGGACTATGGCTACACCTTC.

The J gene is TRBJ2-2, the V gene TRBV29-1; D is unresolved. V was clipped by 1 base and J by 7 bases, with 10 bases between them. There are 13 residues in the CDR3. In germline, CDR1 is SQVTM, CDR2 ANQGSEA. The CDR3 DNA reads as TGCAGCGTTGAAGGGTCGGCTAGCGGGGAGCTGTTTTTT. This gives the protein CSVEGSASGELFF.

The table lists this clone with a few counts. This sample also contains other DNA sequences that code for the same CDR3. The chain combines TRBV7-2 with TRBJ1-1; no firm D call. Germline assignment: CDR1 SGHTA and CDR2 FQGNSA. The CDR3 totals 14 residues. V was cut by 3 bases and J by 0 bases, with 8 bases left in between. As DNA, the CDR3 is TGTGCCAGCAGCTTTTGGGGATTGAACACTGAAGCTTTCTTT. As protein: CASSFWGLNTEAFF. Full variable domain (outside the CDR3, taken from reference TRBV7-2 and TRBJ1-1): GAGVSQSPSNKVTEKGKDVELRCDPISGHTALYWYRQSLGQGLEFLIYFQGNSAPDKSGLPSDRFSAERTGGSVSTLTIQRTQQEDSAVYLCASSFWGLNTEAFFGQGTRLTVV.

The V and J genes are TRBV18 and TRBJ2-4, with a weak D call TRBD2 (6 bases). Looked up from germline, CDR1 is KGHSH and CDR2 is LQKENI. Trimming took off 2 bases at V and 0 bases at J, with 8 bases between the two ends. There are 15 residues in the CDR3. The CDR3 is CASSPKGLAKNIQYF. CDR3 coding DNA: TGTGCCAGCTCACCAAAGGGACTAGCCAAAAACATTCAGTACTTC.

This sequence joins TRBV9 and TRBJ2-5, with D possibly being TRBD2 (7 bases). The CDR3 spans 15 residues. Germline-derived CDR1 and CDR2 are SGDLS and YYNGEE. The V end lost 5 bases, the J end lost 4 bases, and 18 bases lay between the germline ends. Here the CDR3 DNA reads TGTGCCAGCAGTGGCGGGGGCAACGGGGGAGAGACCCAGTACTTC. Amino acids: CASSGGGNGGETQYF.

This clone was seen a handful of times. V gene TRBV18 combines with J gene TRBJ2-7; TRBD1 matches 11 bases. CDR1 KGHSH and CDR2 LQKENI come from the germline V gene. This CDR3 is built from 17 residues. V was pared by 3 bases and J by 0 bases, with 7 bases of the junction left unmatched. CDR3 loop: CASSPRIGTGGSYEQYF. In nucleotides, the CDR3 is TGTGCCAGCTCACCGCGAATCGGGACAGGGGGCTCCTACGAGCAGTACTTC.

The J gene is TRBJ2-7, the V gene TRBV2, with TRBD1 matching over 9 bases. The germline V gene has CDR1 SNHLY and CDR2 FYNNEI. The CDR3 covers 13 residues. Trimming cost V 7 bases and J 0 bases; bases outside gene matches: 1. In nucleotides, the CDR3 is TGTGCCAGCACGGGACAGGGCTCCTACGAGCAGTACTTC. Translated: CASTGQGSYEQYF.